This is a list of T cell receptor beta chains from one sample in a study of blood T cell repertoires in COVID-19. The table came from immunoSEQ multiplex PCR; TCRdb's copy has only in-frame clones and leaves some out. The sample lists under 250,000 clones, about 78% occurring once. Sequenced sample: peripheral blood. These receptors were obtained from a woman aged 70-85 years with acute or convalescent COVID-19. The CDR3 runs from the conserved cysteine through the conserved F or W. The order of the fields is clone size, J gene, D gene, V gene, CDR3 DNA, CDR3 protein. D genes are given only for firm matches. The size entry is marked missing in some rows and otherwise reads once, few, many or a size class.

clone size: once
J gene: TRBJ2-2
D gene: TRBD2
V gene: TRBV15
CDR3 DNA: TGTGCCACCAGCAGAGATGCGGGGGGTAACACCGGGGAGCTGTTTTTT
CDR3 protein: CATSRDAGGNTGELFF

clone size: -
J gene: TRBJ2-3
D gene: -
V gene: TRBV3-1/TRBV3-2
CDR3 DNA: TGTGCCAGCAGCCGGGGCGGGAACACAGATACGCAGTATTTT
CDR3 protein: CASSRGGNTDTQYF

clone size: -
J gene: TRBJ1-6
D gene: -
V gene: TRBV2
CDR3 DNA: TGTGCCAGCAGTGGTAATGGGCCGGTGTCACCCCTCCACTTT
CDR3 protein: CASSGNGPVSPLHF

clone size: -
J gene: TRBJ2-1
D gene: TRBD2
V gene: TRBV6-6
CDR3 DNA: TGTGCCAGCAGTATTCGGGGGGGCCATGAGCAGTTCTTC
CDR3 protein: CASSIRGGHEQFF

clone size: -
J gene: TRBJ2-7
D gene: -
V gene: TRBV19
CDR3 DNA: TGTGCCAGTAGTATAGGAGCAATCTACGAGCAGTACTTC
CDR3 protein: CASSIGAIYEQYF

clone size: -
J gene: TRBJ2-3
D gene: -
V gene: TRBV19
CDR3 DNA: TGTGCCAGTAGCGAACAGGCTCCCACAGATACGCAGTATTTT
CDR3 protein: CASSEQAPTDTQYF

clone size: -
J gene: TRBJ1-5
D gene: TRBD1
V gene: TRBV2
CDR3 DNA: TGTGCCAGCAGTCCCACAGGGGGCAATCAGCCCCAGCATTTT
CDR3 protein: CASSPTGGNQPQHF

clone size: once
J gene: TRBJ2-5
D gene: TRBD2
V gene: TRBV5-4
CDR3 DNA: TGTGCCAGCAGCAAAACTAGCGGAGAGACCCAGTACTTC
CDR3 protein: CASSKTSGETQYF

clone size: once
J gene: TRBJ2-7
D gene: TRBD1
V gene: TRBV27
CDR3 DNA: TGTGCCAGCAGTTTGCGGACAGGGGGCATTTACGAGCAGTACTTC
CDR3 protein: CASSLRTGGIYEQYF

clone size: -
J gene: TRBJ2-2
D gene: TRBD2
V gene: TRBV5-1
CDR3 DNA: TGCGCCAGCAGCTTTGGACTAGATACCGGGGAGCTGTTTTTT
CDR3 protein: CASSFGLDTGELFF

clone size: -
J gene: TRBJ2-3
D gene: TRBD2
V gene: TRBV28
CDR3 DNA: TGTGCCAGCAGTGATCCTAGCGGTTTGACAGATACGCAGTATTTT
CDR3 protein: CASSDPSGLTDTQYF

clone size: -
J gene: TRBJ2-2
D gene: -
V gene: TRBV30
CDR3 DNA: TGTGCGGAGGGACAGACCGGGGAGCTGTTTTTT
CDR3 protein: CAEGQTGELFF

clone size: -
J gene: TRBJ1-4
D gene: -
V gene: TRBV1
CDR3 DNA: TGCACCAGCAGCGGGACAGGGAGGGAAAAACTGTTTTTT
CDR3 protein: CTSSGTGREKLFF

clone size: -
J gene: TRBJ2-5
D gene: -
V gene: TRBV11-2
CDR3 DNA: TGTGCCAGCAGCCGTAGAGTGGGGAGTAGTTCGGGGGAGACCCAGTACTTC
CDR3 protein: CASSRRVGSSSGETQYF

clone size: -
J gene: TRBJ2-3
D gene: TRBD2
V gene: TRBV6-8
CDR3 DNA: TGTGCCAGGCTCGGACTAGGCGGGAGTTTTAGCACAGATACGCAGTATTTT
CDR3 protein: CARLGLGGSFSTDTQYF

clone size: -
J gene: TRBJ2-7
D gene: TRBD1
V gene: TRBV3-1/TRBV3-2
CDR3 DNA: TGTGCCAGCAGCCAAGCCTGGACAGGGGTGGGGGAGCAGTACTTC
CDR3 protein: CASSQAWTGVGEQYF

clone size: -
J gene: TRBJ1-5
D gene: -
V gene: TRBV6-2/TRBV6-3
CDR3 DNA: TGTGCCAGCAGTTACCTGATACAGGTCGGGCATCAGCCCCAGCATTTT
CDR3 protein: CASSYLIQVGHQPQHF

clone size: -
J gene: TRBJ1-5
D gene: TRBD1
V gene: TRBV4-1
CDR3 DNA: TGCGCCAGCAGCCAAGATTCCTCCCGGACAGGGGGAAGCAATCAGCCCCAGCATTTT
CDR3 protein: CASSQDSSRTGGSNQPQHF

clone size: -
J gene: TRBJ2-2
D gene: -
V gene: TRBV27
CDR3 DNA: TGTGCCAGCGTAGGGGCCTTCCCCCGGGAGCTGTTTTTT
CDR3 protein: CASVGAFPRELFF

clone size: few
J gene: TRBJ1-1
D gene: TRBD1
V gene: TRBV6-2/TRBV6-3
CDR3 DNA: TGTGCCAGCAGCCACAGGGGGGGCGTGAACACTGAAGCTTTCTTT
CDR3 protein: CASSHRGGVNTEAFF

clone size: -
J gene: TRBJ1-1
D gene: -
V gene: TRBV3-1/TRBV3-2
CDR3 DNA: TGTGCCAGCAGCCAAACGACAGGACCGGGTGAAGCTTTCTTT
CDR3 protein: CASSQTTGPGEAFF

clone size: -
J gene: TRBJ2-3
D gene: TRBD2
V gene: TRBV29-1
CDR3 DNA: TGCAGCGTTGAAGGGGGGACTAGCGGGTACACAGATACGCAGTATTTT
CDR3 protein: CSVEGGTSGYTDTQYF

clone size: -
J gene: TRBJ2-3
D gene: -
V gene: TRBV5-1
CDR3 DNA: TGCGCCAGCAGTCTCGGGGGCACAGATACGCAGTATTTT
CDR3 protein: CASSLGGTDTQYF

clone size: -
J gene: TRBJ2-1
D gene: TRBD2
V gene: TRBV2
CDR3 DNA: TGTGCCAGCAGTGAAGAGCGGGAGGGGGGGTTCTTC
CDR3 protein: CASSEEREGGFF

clone size: -
J gene: TRBJ2-2
D gene: -
V gene: TRBV14
CDR3 DNA: TGTGCCAGCAGCCAAGTGCAGGGGAGCACCGGGGAGCTGTTTTTT
CDR3 protein: CASSQVQGSTGELFF

clone size: -
J gene: TRBJ2-2
D gene: -
V gene: TRBV28
CDR3 DNA: TGTGCCAGCAGTTCTAGCGTGAACACCGGGGAGCTGTTTTTT
CDR3 protein: CASSSSVNTGELFF

clone size: once
J gene: TRBJ2-1
D gene: TRBD2
V gene: TRBV15
CDR3 DNA: TGTGCCACCAGCAGAGAAGGAGAACCGGGACTAGAACAGTTCTTC
CDR3 protein: CATSREGEPGLEQFF

clone size: -
J gene: TRBJ2-1
D gene: TRBD2
V gene: TRBV5-6
CDR3 DNA: TGTGCCAGCAGCGCAGGACTAGCTGGGGACAATGAGCAGTTCTTC
CDR3 protein: CASSAGLAGDNEQFF

clone size: once
J gene: TRBJ2-7
D gene: TRBD2
V gene: TRBV28
CDR3 DNA: TGTGCCAGCAGTTTTAAGGGACTAGCAAACGACATCGAGCAGTACTTC
CDR3 protein: CASSFKGLANDIEQYF

clone size: -
J gene: TRBJ2-7
D gene: TRBD1
V gene: TRBV7-2
CDR3 DNA: TGTGCCAGCAGCTTAGCCCCGACAGGGGGTAGCTACGAGCAGTACTTC
CDR3 protein: CASSLAPTGGSYEQYF

clone size: -
J gene: TRBJ2-1
D gene: -
V gene: TRBV4-1
CDR3 DNA: TGCGCCAGCAGCCTGAGAGATGAGCAGTTCTTC
CDR3 protein: CASSLRDEQFF

clone size: -
J gene: TRBJ2-3
D gene: TRBD2
V gene: TRBV6-5
CDR3 DNA: TGTGCCAGCAGTTACGGGGAGGGGAACACAGATACGCAGTATTTT
CDR3 protein: CASSYGEGNTDTQYF

clone size: -
J gene: TRBJ1-2
D gene: -
V gene: TRBV5-1
CDR3 DNA: TGCGCCAGCAGCTTGGATGGAGGGACCCAGAATGGCTACACCTTC
CDR3 protein: CASSLDGGTQNGYTF

clone size: few
J gene: TRBJ2-6
D gene: -
V gene: TRBV6-1
CDR3 DNA: TGTGCCAGCAGTGAAAGGGGCGGGGCTGGGGCCAACGTCCTGACTTTC
CDR3 protein: CASSERGGAGANVLTF

clone size: -
J gene: TRBJ1-1
D gene: -
V gene: TRBV5-4
CDR3 DNA: TGTGCCAGCAGCCCCGGGACACTTAACACTGAAGCTTTCTTT
CDR3 protein: CASSPGTLNTEAFF

clone size: -
J gene: TRBJ1-1
D gene: TRBD1
V gene: TRBV12-3/TRBV12-4
CDR3 DNA: TGTGCCAGCAGTTTAAGGGACAGGATTGAAGCTTTCTTT
CDR3 protein: CASSLRDRIEAFF

clone size: -
J gene: TRBJ1-1
D gene: TRBD1
V gene: TRBV14
CDR3 DNA: TGTGCCAGCAGCCAGAGGACCCTGGACAGGGGCGACACTGAAGCTTTCTTT
CDR3 protein: CASSQRTLDRGDTEAFF

clone size: -
J gene: TRBJ2-7
D gene: -
V gene: TRBV6-2/TRBV6-3
CDR3 DNA: TGTGCCAGCAGTTACCGGAGGGAGCAGTACTTC
CDR3 protein: CASSYRREQYF

clone size: -
J gene: TRBJ1-3
D gene: -
V gene: TRBV5-4
CDR3 DNA: TGTGCCAGCAGCCAACAGCCGACCGAAAACACCATATATTTT
CDR3 protein: CASSQQPTENTIYF

clone size: few
J gene: TRBJ2-2
D gene: -
V gene: TRBV6-5
CDR3 DNA: TGTGCCAGCAGTTTCACGACGGGGAACACCGGGGAGCTGTTTTTT
CDR3 protein: CASSFTTGNTGELFF

clone size: -
J gene: TRBJ2-2
D gene: -
V gene: TRBV3-1/TRBV3-2
CDR3 DNA: TGTGCCAGCGGCGAGCCCTCCCACGGGACCGGGGAGCTGTTTTTT
CDR3 protein: CASGEPSHGTGELFF

clone size: once
J gene: TRBJ1-2
D gene: TRBD1
V gene: TRBV7-6
CDR3 DNA: TGTGCCAGCAGCTTAGAGTACGGGCAGGGGGGCCTCTATGGCTACACCTTC
CDR3 protein: CASSLEYGQGGLYGYTF

clone size: -
J gene: TRBJ1-6
D gene: TRBD1
V gene: TRBV19
CDR3 DNA: TGTGCCAGTAGTCTCGGGGGACAGACTAATTCACCCCTCCACTTT
CDR3 protein: CASSLGGQTNSPLHF

clone size: -
J gene: TRBJ1-2
D gene: -
V gene: TRBV25-1
CDR3 DNA: TGTGCCAGCAGTGAGCAGGATAAATCCGGCTACACCTTC
CDR3 protein: CASSEQDKSGYTF

clone size: -
J gene: TRBJ2-3
D gene: -
V gene: TRBV14
CDR3 DNA: TGTGCCAGCAGCCACCTCGGCCAGCCGGGTGGGACAGATACGCAGTATTTT
CDR3 protein: CASSHLGQPGGTDTQYF

clone size: -
J gene: TRBJ2-2
D gene: TRBD1
V gene: TRBV7-2
CDR3 DNA: TGTGCCAGCAGCTCTTCGGGACAGGGGGCCGGGGAGCTGTTTTTT
CDR3 protein: CASSSSGQGAGELFF

clone size: -
J gene: TRBJ1-2
D gene: TRBD1
V gene: TRBV9
CDR3 DNA: TGTGCCAGCAGCGTAGACAGGGGAAAGGATGGCTACACCTTC
CDR3 protein: CASSVDRGKDGYTF

clone size: -
J gene: TRBJ1-1
D gene: -
V gene: TRBV5-1
CDR3 DNA: TGCGCCAGCAGCACGACAGCTGACACTGAAGCTTTCTTT
CDR3 protein: CASSTTADTEAFF

clone size: -
J gene: TRBJ2-7
D gene: -
V gene: TRBV12-2
CDR3 DNA: TGTGCAAGTCGCTTAGTCAATAGCGGGAGCTCGTACGAGCAGTACTTC
CDR3 protein: CASRLVNSGSSYEQYF

clone size: once
J gene: TRBJ1-3
D gene: -
V gene: TRBV30
CDR3 DNA: TGTGCCTGGAGTGTCGGGGGGCGGACTGGAAACACCATATATTTT
CDR3 protein: CAWSVGGRTGNTIYF

clone size: few
J gene: TRBJ1-2
D gene: -
V gene: TRBV18
CDR3 DNA: TGTGCCAGCTCACCAGACAGTAACTATGGCTACACCTTC
CDR3 protein: CASSPDSNYGYTF

clone size: -
J gene: TRBJ2-1
D gene: -
V gene: TRBV5-1
CDR3 DNA: TGCGCCAGCAGCTTCGGCAGAGAGGGTGAGCAGTTCTTC
CDR3 protein: CASSFGREGEQFF

clone size: -
J gene: TRBJ1-1
D gene: -
V gene: TRBV27
CDR3 DNA: TGTGCCAGCAGTTCCCTACGGGGAAACACTGAAGCTTTCTTT
CDR3 protein: CASSSLRGNTEAFF

clone size: -
J gene: TRBJ1-6
D gene: -
V gene: TRBV5-4
CDR3 DNA: TGTGCCAGCAGCCTAAGGACAGAGAATTCACCCCTCCACTTT
CDR3 protein: CASSLRTENSPLHF

clone size: -
J gene: TRBJ2-3
D gene: TRBD2
V gene: TRBV10-3
CDR3 DNA: TGTGCCATCAGTGAGTCGACTAGCGGTGGGGCCACAGATACGCAGTATTTT
CDR3 protein: CAISESTSGGATDTQYF